These 14 T cell receptor beta chains share one sample of origin, sequenced in a study of cytomegalovirus exposure and HLA in healthy donors. The PCR employed 60 Vbeta primers together with 13 Jbeta primers. The data were produced by immunoSEQ multiplex PCR, yet TCRdb's version contains in-frame clones alone and is incomplete. The table includes some 180,000 clones, 76% detected once. The sequencing sample was made of PBMCs. The receptors were gathered from a young man in good health and CMV-seronegative.

As regards this clone: One end of the junction varies from germline; a read error may be responsible. V usage is TRBV9 and J usage is TRBJ2-2, with unresolved D. The CDR3 is 14 amino acids. CDR1 and CDR2 (germline): SGDLS, YYNGEE. The CDR3 here is CASSVRTNSGELFF. CDR3 coding DNA: TGTGCCAGCAGCGTACGCACGAACTCCGGGGAGCTGTTTTTT.

This CDR3 reads CASSLTSGNNEQFF. DNA of the CDR3: TGTGCCAGCAGCTTAACTAGCGGGAACAATGAGCAGTTCTTC. The chain joins TRBV11-2 to TRBJ2-1, with 10 bases aligning to TRBD2. Looked up from germline, CDR1 is SGHAT and CDR2 is FQNNGV. V lost 2 bases, J lost 5 bases, and 0 bases stayed unmatched. This CDR3 contains 14 residues.

The V and J genes are TRBV5-1 and TRBJ2-1; D gene uncertain. Germline values: CDR1 SGHRS, CDR2 YFSETQ. This CDR3 contains 13 residues. V lost 1 base and J lost 6, with 8 bases in between. In DNA, the CDR3 is TGCGCCAGCAGCTTGTCTAGGCCCAATGAGCAGTTCTTC. This sequence encodes CASSLSRPNEQFF.

This clone appeared once. The chain employs TRBV5-1 and TRBJ1-1, with D possibly being TRBD1 (5 bases). The germline CDR1 and CDR2 sequences are SGHRS and YFSETQ. V lost 4 bases and J 1 base, leaving 11 bases between the germline ends. This CDR3 comprises 14 residues. CDR3 region: CASSRPGQNTEAFF. CDR3 in DNA: TGCGCCAGCAGCCGCCCCGGACAGAACACTGAAGCTTTCTTT.

V and J are TRBV5-1 and TRBJ2-2; TRBD1 matches 7 bases. This CDR3 is built from 16 residues. Losses at the gene ends were 0 bases for V and 5 bases for J; bases not matched to a gene: 7. Germline assignment: CDR1 SGHRS and CDR2 YFSETQ. CDR3 sequence (DNA): TGCGCCAGCAGCTTGGATAGGGGGCGAGGGACCGGGGAGCTGTTTTTT. As protein: CASSLDRGRGTGELFF.

The rearrangement links TRBV9 to TRBJ2-1; D might be TRBD2 (6 bases). Germline CDR1 reads SGDLS; CDR2 reads YYNGEE. The CDR3 covers 14 residues. V was cut by 1 base and J by 7 bases, with 12 bases left in between. The chain's CDR3 is CASSVRTGGNEQFF. The DNA of the CDR3 is TGTGCCAGCAGCGTAAGGACCGGAGGGAATGAGCAGTTCTTC.

The chain is built from TRBV9 and TRBJ2-2, with 9 bases that match TRBD1. The germline CDR1 and CDR2 sequences are SGDLS and YYNGEE. V dropped 4 bases and J dropped 5; count of bases not matched to a gene: 6. There are 15 residues in the CDR3. The chain's CDR3 is CASSMGQGLTGELFF. CDR3 nucleotides: TGTGCCAGCAGCATGGGACAGGGCTTAACCGGGGAGCTGTTTTTT.

The rearrangement uses TRBV27 and TRBJ2-7, with D maybe TRBD2 (5 bases). CDR1 and CDR2 (germline): MNHEY, SMNVEV (reference sequence). This CDR3 region has 18 residues. V was pared by 1 base and J by 0 bases, with 19 bases between. The CDR3: CASSLWFTPSADSYEQYF. The DNA of the CDR3 is TGTGCCAGCAGTTTATGGTTTACGCCATCAGCGGACTCCTACGAGCAGTACTTC.

The chain links TRBV19 to TRBJ2-7; D ambiguous. The germline V gene encodes CDR1 LNHDA and CDR2 SQIVND (reference sequence). The CDR3 spans 16 residues. V was trimmed by 2 bases and J by 3 bases, leaving 17 bases between them. Here the CDR3 reads CASSILPPPANYEQYF. The CDR3 DNA follows: TGTGCCAGTAGTATATTACCTCCACCCGCGAACTACGAGCAGTACTTC. The full variable domain, its missing parts supplied by reference TRBV19 and TRBJ2-7, is DGGITQSPKYLFRKEGQNVTLSCEQNLNHDAMYWYRQDPGQGLRLIYYSQIVNDFQKGDIAEGYSVSREKKESFPLTVTSAQKNPTAFYLCASSILPPPANYEQYFGPGTRLTVT.

This clone has a single count. The J gene is TRBJ2-3, the V gene TRBV7-2; 7 bases align to TRBD2. Germline V gene sequence: CDR1 SGHTA, CDR2 FQGNSA. V gave up 2 bases and J gave up 1 base; unmatched junction bases: 3. The CDR3 contains 15 residues. CDR3 loop: CASSLQAGGTDTQYF. As DNA, the CDR3 is TGTGCCAGCAGCTTACAGGCGGGGGGCACAGATACGCAGTATTTT.

This clone was detected only a few times. The chain has TRBV6-6 and TRBJ1-1, with 10 bases that match TRBD1. This CDR3 comprises 15 residues. Trimming cost V 10 bases and J 4 bases; bases outside gene matches: 12. The germline V gene encodes CDR1 MNHNY and CDR2 SVGAGI (reference sequence). CDR3 protein: CANSGQGLWSTEAFF. CDR3 bases: TGTGCCAACTCGGGACAGGGGCTGTGGAGCACTGAAGCTTTCTTT.

This chain links TRBV28 with TRBJ1-6, with D perhaps TRBD1 (5 bases). The V and J ends lost 8 bases and 7 bases respectively, with 12 bases between them. CDR1 MDHEN and CDR2 SYDVKM come from the germline V gene. The CDR3 is 13 amino acids. The chain's CDR3 is CASRQGSNSPLHF. The CDR3 DNA is TGTGCCAGCCGCCAGGGTTCAAATTCACCCCTCCACTTT.

The chain's CDR3 is CASSPTGFYEQYF. CDR3 sequence (DNA): TGTGCCAGCAGCCCCACAGGCTTCTACGAGCAGTACTTC. V and J are TRBV5-4 and TRBJ2-7; maybe TRBD1 (5 bases). The V and J ends lost 4 bases and 3 bases respectively, with 11 bases between them. Germline assignment: CDR1 SGHNT and CDR2 YYREEE (reference sequence). There are 13 residues in the CDR3.

The chain has TRBV18 and TRBJ1-5, with 8 bases fitting TRBD1. This CDR3 has 13 amino acids. Trimming cost V 6 bases and J 6 bases; bases outside gene matches: 4. From germline, CDR1 is KGHSH and CDR2 LQKENI. This chain's CDR3 is CASSQGAGQPQHF. The CDR3 DNA is TGTGCCAGCTCGCAGGGGGCAGGTCAGCCCCAGCATTTT.